Sequencing of this T cell receptor beta chain was carried out in a study of blood T cell repertoires in COVID-19. Study details: From the United States, Italy and Spain came samples of acute and convalescent COVID-19. PBMCs, B-cell-depleted T cells, or T cells provided the cDNA or gDNA that made up the material.

Germline values: CDR1 SGHTA, CDR2 FQGTGA. CDR3 length equals 12 residues. This clone showed up just once. In the source study's methods: It was from reference gene primer amplification that nucleated cell counts were estimated. Here immunoSEQ multiplex PCR was the method, and the copy in TCRdb shows in-frame clones only, minus some. That table furnishes V, J and clone size, whereas the DNA furnished D and trimming. The sample carries fewer than 65,000 clones, roughly 80% recorded once. The TCR was taken from a human donor in a cohort sampled during active COVID-19. This rearrangement joins TRBV7-3 to TRBJ1-1; a weak D match, TRBD1 (5 bases). Sample: peripheral blood. The CDR3 bases are TGTGTCCTCCGAGACAGGAACACTGAAGCTTTCTTT. Translating gives CVLRDRNTEAFF. Together with reference TRBV7-3 and TRBJ1-1, the CDR3 gives the full variable domain: GAGVSQTPSNKVTEKGKYVELRCDPISGHTALYWYRQSLGQGPEFLIYFQGTGAADDSGLPNDRFFAVRPEGSVSTLKIQRTERGDSAVYLCVLRDRNTEAFFGQGTRLTVV.